This T cell receptor (beta chain) was identified in a study of T cells after yellow fever vaccination. This clonotype occurred a few times. Germline V gene data show CDR1 as SGHTA and CDR2 as FQGTGA. This CDR3 is 14 amino acids long. V shed 3 bases and J 9 bases; nucleotides not matched to a gene: 6. TCRdb re-derived calls from the 5' RACE reads in MiXCR, one entry per CDR3 protein. Altogether 620,000 or so distinct CDR3 sequences are present, about a sixth being singletons, with the ten largest covering 15% to 20%. The TCR was taken from a young man who received the YFV17D yellow fever vaccine. Sequenced material: PBMCs, taken 5 days after the first yellow fever vaccination. The chain has TRBV7-3 and TRBJ2-7; 12 bases line up with TRBD2. In nucleotides, the CDR3 is TGTGCCAGCAGCTTCGGACTAGCGGGGCCCCGGCAGTACTTC. Its translation is CASSFGLAGPRQYF.